Below, 20 T cell receptor beta chains from the same sample are listed, as sequenced in a study of siplizumab effects on memory and regulatory T cells. These receptors' antigens are unknown. Cocultured for five to seven days at 37°C were the mixed lymphocyte reaction cells. Produced via immunoSEQ multiplex PCR; TCRdb's table is partial and in-frame only. The repertoire holds nearly 4,500 clones, with less than 55% as singletons. The material sequenced was CFSE-low (dividing) CD4+ T cells sorted from an allogeneic mixed lymphocyte reaction. All receptors come from a human donor in good health; the cells came from an allogeneic mixed lymphocyte reaction. Some clones in this sample may be carry-over from other donors' samples.

This clone was detected only a few times. The chain recombines TRBV6-6 with TRBJ2-6; TRBD1 aligns across 7 bases. The CDR3 is 16 residues long. Trimming took 4 bases from V and 3 from J; bases not matched to a gene: 6. CDR1 MNHNY and CDR2 SVGAGI come from the germline V gene (reference sequence). The DNA of the CDR3 is TGTGCCAGCAGTTTCTCACAGGGGAGTGGGGCCAACGTCCTGACTTTC. Translated, it gives CASSFSQGSGANVLTF.

The chain recombines TRBV7-9 with TRBJ2-7; 9 bases line up with TRBD2. Germline V CDR1 and CDR2: SEHNR, FQNEAQ (reference sequence). V lost 5 bases, J lost 1 base, and 3 bases stayed unmatched. This CDR3 is built from 14 residues. CDR3 sequence reads: CASSQSGGSYEQYF. Written as DNA, the CDR3 is TGTGCCAGCAGCCAAAGCGGGGGGTCCTACGAGCAGTACTTC.

The chain is built from TRBV11-2 and TRBJ2-6; 7 nucleotides line up with TRBD1. The germline gives CDR1 SGHAT, CDR2 FQNNGV. The V segment lost 2 bases and the J segment 0 bases; nucleotides outside the gene matches: 10. The CDR3 contains 19 residues. The CDR3 DNA follows: TGTGCCAGCAGCTTAAGTTTTGGCACAGGGGACTCTGGGGCCAACGTCCTGACTTTC. It specifies CASSLSFGTGDSGANVLTF.

In its sample, this clone ranks as medium-sized. The chain recombines TRBV30 with TRBJ2-7; 9 nucleotides agree with TRBD1. The CDR3 has 16 residues. Germline assignment: CDR1 GTSNPN and CDR2 SVGIG (reference sequence). After removal of 3 bases from V and 6 bases from J, the junction contained 15 bases not matched to a gene. The CDR3 nucleotides are TGTGCCTGGAGCCCAACCGGGACAGGGAGATACTCCGAGCAGTACTTC. As protein: CAWSPTGTGRYSEQYF.

The rearrangement joins TRBV6-6 to TRBJ2-5; D may be TRBD2 (6 bases). V lost 0 bases, J lost 6 bases, and 14 bases lay in between. In germline, CDR1 is MNHNY, CDR2 SVGAGI (reference sequence). The CDR3 runs to 15 residues. The CDR3 region has the DNA TGTGCCAGCAGTTACTCATATGGAGGGATGAAGACCCAGTACTTC. This codes for CASSYSYGGMKTQYF.

CDR3 in DNA: TGTGCCAGCAGCTTCACGGATTCTTCGAACACTGAAGCTTTCTTT. It is translated as CASSFTDSSNTEAFF. The chain links TRBV11-1 to TRBJ1-1, with D unclear. Trimming removed 3 bases at V and 1 base at J, with 12 bases between. Germline assignment: CDR1 SGHAT and CDR2 FQDESV (reference sequence). This CDR3 comprises 15 residues.

The chain links TRBV4-1 to TRBJ2-5, with TRBD2 matching over 10 bases. The junction had 9 bases not matched to a gene; V was cut back by 0 bases and J by 5 bases. The CDR3 consists of 17 residues. From germline, CDR1 is MGHRA and CDR2 YSYEKL. Written as DNA, the CDR3 is TGCGCCAGCAGCCAAGATCCTAGCGGGAGTTGGCAGGAGACCCAGTACTTC. It translates to CASSQDPSGSWQETQYF.

The genes are TRBV19 and TRBJ2-1, with TRBD2 matching over 7 bases. V lost 5 bases, J lost 3 bases, and 4 bases stayed unmatched. The length of the CDR3 is 14 residues. Per germline, CDR1 LNHDA and CDR2 SQIVND (reference sequence). CDR3 loop: CASSSGLFYNEQFF. CDR3 in DNA: TGTGCCAGTAGTTCGGGACTATTCTACAATGAGCAGTTCTTC.

V is TRBV27 and J is TRBJ2-4, with D tentatively TRBD1 or TRBD2 (5 bases each). The CDR3 is 13 residues long. CDR1 and CDR2 from the germline V gene are MNHEY and SMNVEV (reference sequence). The V end lost 8 bases, the J end lost 1 base, and 9 bases lay between the germline ends. CDR3 in amino acids: CASRGEAKNIQYF. CDR3 nucleotide sequence: TGTGCCAGCCGAGGGGAGGCCAAAAACATTCAGTACTTC.

CDR3 sequence reads: CASSYGQAGQPQHF. In nucleotides, the CDR3 is TGTGCCAGCAGTTACGGACAGGCGGGTCAGCCCCAGCATTTT. V gene TRBV6-5 combines with J gene TRBJ1-5, with TRBD1 matching 7 bases. Germline V gene lookup returns CDR1 MNHEY and CDR2 SVGAGI. This CDR3 contains 14 residues. Unmatched junction bases numbered 4, after V lost 2 bases and J lost 6 bases.

J is TRBJ2-5 and V is TRBV11-2; 7 bases map to TRBD2. V shed 0 bases and J 4 bases; nucleotides not matched to a gene: 2. The CDR3 totals 14 residues. Per germline, CDR1 SGHAT and CDR2 FQNNGV. The CDR3 sequence is CASSLETSSETQYF. The DNA for the CDR3 is TGTGCCAGCAGCTTAGAGACTAGCTCAGAGACCCAGTACTTC.

This clone was seen a handful of times. The CDR3 is CASSRQGGEQYF. CDR3 in DNA: TGTGCCAGCAGCCGCCAGGGGGGGGAGCAGTACTTC. The gene calls are TRBV5-5 and TRBJ2-7; D is perhaps TRBD1 or TRBD2 (7 bases each). Trimming cost V 4 bases and J 7 bases, with 12 bases left between them. CDR3 size: 12 residues. Germline values: CDR1 SGHKS, CDR2 YYEKEE (reference sequence).

The CDR3 nucleotides are TGTGCCAGCAGCTTAGAAGCCAGATTGACGAACACCGGGGAGCTGTTTTTT. Translating it yields CASSLEARLTNTGELFF. The genes are TRBV13 and TRBJ2-2; D remains unclear. CDR3 length equals 17 residues. Germline V gene sequence: CDR1 PRHDT, CDR2 FYEKMQ (reference sequence). Trimming took off 1 base at V and 0 bases at J, with 12 bases between the two ends.

V is TRBV7-2 and J is TRBJ1-5; the D gene is possibly TRBD1 (5 bases). V was cut by 3 bases and J by 7 bases, with 13 bases left in between. The CDR3 contains 14 residues. The germline gives CDR1 SGHTA, CDR2 FQGNSA. The CDR3 DNA is TGTGCCAGCAGCTTCAGGGCACCAGGGCAGCCCCAGCATTTT. Its protein is CASSFRAPGQPQHF.

This chain joins TRBV9 and TRBJ2-3; 7 nucleotides align to TRBD2. In germline, CDR1 is SGDLS, CDR2 YYNGEE. V lost 4 bases, J lost 3 bases, and 11 bases stayed unmatched. CDR3 length equals 16 residues. The CDR3 loop is CASSLLGGGVTDTQYF. As DNA, the CDR3 is TGTGCCAGCAGCCTTCTTGGGGGAGGGGTGACAGATACGCAGTATTTT.

The sample holds a few counts of this clone. The CDR3 DNA reads TGTGCCAGCAGCTTAGCGATACTAGCCAAAAACATTCAGTACTTC. Translated: CASSLAILAKNIQYF. V is TRBV7-2 and J is TRBJ2-4; D is unclear. In germline, CDR1 is SGHTA, CDR2 FQGNSA. The CDR3 consists of 15 residues. V was pared by 0 bases and J by 0 bases, with 6 bases between.

This chain connects TRBV5-1 to TRBJ1-5; D not resolved. This CDR3 has 16 residues. Germline lookup yields CDR1 SGHRS and CDR2 YFSETQ. Trimming left V 4 bases short and J 3 bases short, with 17 bases between. The CDR3 sequence is CASSPAEGGYNQPQHF. CDR3 DNA: TGCGCCAGCAGCCCCGCAGAAGGCGGATACAATCAGCCCCAGCATTTT.

This clone was picked up a small number of times. V gene TRBV5-1 combines with J gene TRBJ1-4; 8 positions agree with TRBD1. The CDR3 loop spans 14 amino acids. The germline gives CDR1 SGHRS, CDR2 YFSETQ. V shed 5 bases, J shed 4 bases, and the junction held 4 bases outside the gene matches. The CDR3 protein is CASRRQGFNEKLFF. CDR3 DNA: TGCGCCAGCAGACGACAGGGGTTTAATGAAAAACTGTTTTTT.

As DNA, the CDR3 is TGTGCCATCAGTGAGGACCGGGGACTAACGCAGTATTTT. It encodes CAISEDRGLTQYF. The chain recombines TRBV10-3 with TRBJ2-3; 7 bases align to TRBD2. The CDR3 has 13 amino acids. Germline V gives CDR1 ENHRY, CDR2 SYGVKD. V dropped 2 bases and J dropped 9; count of bases not matched to a gene: 5.

This clone was seen more than once but under ten times. The chain links TRBV7-8 to TRBJ1-6; D remains unclear. The CDR3 contains 14 residues. Per germline, CDR1 SGHVS and CDR2 FQNEAQ. The V gene lost 5 bases and the J gene lost 10 bases, with 15 bases spanning the gap. CDR3 nucleotides: TGTGCCAGCAGCCTAATGAACGCCATCTCACCCCTCCACTTT. Translated: CASSLMNAISPLHF. Filled out from reference TRBV7-8 and TRBJ1-6, the complete variable domain reads GAGVSQSPRYKVAKRGQDVALRCDPISGHVSLFWYQQALGQGPEFLTYFQNEAQLDKSGLPSDRFFAERPEGSVSTLKIQRTQQEDSAVYLCASSLMNAISPLHFGNGTRLTVT.